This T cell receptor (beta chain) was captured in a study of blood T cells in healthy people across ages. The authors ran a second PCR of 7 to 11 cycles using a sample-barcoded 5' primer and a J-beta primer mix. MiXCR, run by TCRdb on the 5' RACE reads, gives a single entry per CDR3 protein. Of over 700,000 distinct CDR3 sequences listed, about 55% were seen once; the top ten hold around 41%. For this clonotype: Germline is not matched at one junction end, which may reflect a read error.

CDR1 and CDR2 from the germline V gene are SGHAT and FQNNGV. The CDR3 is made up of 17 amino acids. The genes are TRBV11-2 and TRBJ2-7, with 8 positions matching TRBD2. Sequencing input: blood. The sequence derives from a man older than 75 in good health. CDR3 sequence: CASSLLSGSQLSYEQNF. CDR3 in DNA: TGTGCCAGCAGCTTATTAAGCGGGAGCCAGCTCTCCTACGAGCAGAACTTC.